These T cell receptor beta chains were read from a single sample in a study of T cells in narcolepsy. Profiled with immunoSEQ multiplex PCR; TCRdb holds only in-frame clones, not every one. Among 20,000 to 25,000 clones listed, over 70% were seen once. The sequencing sample was made of memory (CD45RA-) CD4+ T cells from blood. These receptors came from a human donor in good health. Both conserved end residues are part of each CDR3. A D gene is named only where the DNA matches it firmly. A clone size is listed for some rows: how often the clone was seen (once, few, many), or a class if it is expanded.

j_call d_call cdr3_length v_call clone_size cdr3_aa cdr3_nt
TRBJ2-7 - 13 TRBV2 - CASSESQVYEQYF TGTGCCAGCAGTGAGTCGCAGGTATACGAGCAGTACTTC
TRBJ1-1 - 10 TRBV29-1 - CSVGGTEAFF TGCAGCGTTGGAGGCACTGAAGCTTTCTTT
TRBJ2-6 - 15 TRBV15 - CATSSRLSGANVLTF TGTGCCACCAGCAGCAGACTGTCTGGGGCCAACGTCCTGACTTTC
TRBJ1-1 - 12 TRBV28 - CASSSRFTEAFF TGTGCCAGCTCGAGCAGGTTCACTGAAGCTTTCTTT
TRBJ1-1 - 15 TRBV9 - CASITRRRTNTEAFF TGTGCCAGCATCACCCGTCGTCGAACGAACACTGAAGCTTTCTTT
TRBJ1-6 TRBD1 14 TRBV5-1 - CASSLQGSESPLHF TGCGCCAGCAGTCTACAGGGGAGCGAGTCACCCCTCCACTTT
TRBJ2-7 TRBD1 15 TRBV7-8 - CASSLAGDRGYEQYF TGTGCCAGCAGCTTAGCTGGTGACAGGGGCTACGAGCAGTACTTC
TRBJ1-2 - 13 TRBV6-1 - CASSEHNNYGYTF TGTGCCAGCAGTGAACACAATAACTATGGCTACACCTTC
TRBJ1-4 - 20 TRBV12-5 - CASGLVRSRGALATNEKLFF TGTGCTAGTGGTTTGGTACGGAGCAGGGGCGCCCTTGCAACTAATGAAAAACTGTTTTTT
TRBJ2-5 TRBD2 16 TRBV11-3 once CASSLGRGGARETQYF TGTGCCAGCAGCTTGGGTCGCGGGGGGGCCCGAGAGACCCAGTACTTC
TRBJ2-6 TRBD1 14 TRBV18 - CASSDRVGANVLTF TGTGCCAGCTCAGACAGGGTTGGGGCCAACGTCCTGACTTTC
TRBJ1-2 - 14 TRBV19 - CATSLRTLNYGYTF TGTGCCACCTCACTCCGGACTCTTAACTATGGCTACACCTTC
TRBJ1-5 - 18 TRBV19 - CASSIDRQTLWRDQPQHF TGTGCCAGTAGTATAGACCGACAGACATTATGGAGGGATCAGCCCCAGCATTTT
TRBJ2-1 TRBD2 15 TRBV14 few CASSQAAGGTAHEFF TGTGCCAGCAGCCAAGCGGCGGGGGGTACCGCCCATGAGTTCTTC
TRBJ2-1 - 12 TRBV4-1 - CASSQEVGEQFF TGCGCCAGCAGCCAAGAAGTTGGTGAGCAGTTCTTC
TRBJ2-7 - 15 TRBV27 - CASSFGGGLSYEQYF TGTGCCAGCAGTTTCGGCGGGGGCCTTTCCTACGAGCAGTACTTC
TRBJ1-1 TRBD1 13 TRBV7-2 - CASSADRGTEAFF TGTGCCAGCAGCGCCGACAGGGGCACTGAAGCTTTCTTT
TRBJ1-6 - 15 TRBV11-3 - CASSSGGVGNSPLHF TGTGCCAGCAGCTCGGGGGGAGTCGGCAATTCACCCCTCCACTTT
TRBJ2-7 - 13 TRBV6-5 - CASKPHLANEQYF TGTGCCAGCAAACCCCACCTAGCCAACGAGCAGTACTTC
TRBJ2-7 TRBD1 13 TRBV5-1 - CASAGTVTYEQYF TGCGCCAGCGCCGGGACAGTGACCTACGAGCAGTACTTC
TRBJ2-7 - 11 TRBV29-1 - CSVELSYEQYF TGCAGCGTTGAGCTCTCCTACGAGCAGTACTTC
TRBJ2-7 - 13 TRBV5-4 - CASSLPNGHEQYF TGTGCCAGCAGTCTACCGAATGGACACGAGCAGTACTTC
TRBJ2-3 TRBD2 15 TRBV5-4 - CASSFSGASTDTQYF TGTGCCAGCAGCTTTAGCGGGGCGTCCACAGATACGCAGTATTTT
TRBJ1-4 - 14 TRBV5-1 - CASSEGGFNEKLFF TGCGCCAGCTCCGAGGGGGGGTTTAATGAAAAACTGTTTTTT
TRBJ2-5 - 14 TRBV5-6 - CASSLPEGRETQYF TGTGCCAGCAGCTTGCCGGAGGGGCGAGAGACCCAGTACTTC
TRBJ2-3 - 11 TRBV20-1 - CSAGTEDTQYF TGCAGTGCGGGAACGGAAGATACGCAGTATTTT
TRBJ1-6 - 14 TRBV7-2 - CASSLRRQRSPLHF TGTGCCAGCAGCTTAAGGAGACAGCGGTCACCCCTCCACTTT
TRBJ1-6 TRBD1 15 TRBV11-2 - CASSPRTGAPSPLHF TGTGCCAGCAGCCCAAGGACAGGGGCGCCCTCACCCCTCCACTTT
TRBJ2-1 - 13 TRBV2 few CASSESNGSEQFF TGTGCCAGCAGTGAATCCAACGGGAGTGAGCAGTTCTTC
TRBJ1-6 - 15 TRBV11-2 - CASSYGSYRNSPLHF TGTGCCAGCAGTTATGGATCCTACAGGAATTCACCCCTCCACTTT
TRBJ1-2 - 12 TRBV11-2 - CASSLWGYGYTF TGTGCCAGCAGCTTATGGGGGTACGGCTACACCTTC
TRBJ1-1 - 18 TRBV19 - CASRGLTVRNPLNTEAFF TGTGCCAGTAGGGGGTTGACAGTCCGAAATCCTTTGAACACTGAAGCTTTCTTT
TRBJ1-1 - 10 TRBV29-1 - CSVKNTEAFF TGCAGCGTTAAGAACACTGAAGCTTTCTTT
TRBJ2-7 TRBD1 13 TRBV29-1 - CSAVGTGSGEQYF TGCAGCGCTGTCGGGACAGGTTCAGGCGAGCAGTACTTC
TRBJ2-5 TRBD1 15 TRBV2 - CASSWTGVTQETQYF TGTGCCAGCAGTTGGACAGGGGTAACCCAAGAGACCCAGTACTTC
TRBJ2-3 TRBD2 18 TRBV4-3 - CASSQDRGASGGTDTQYF TGCGCCAGCAGCCAAGATCGGGGGGCTAGCGGGGGAACAGATACGCAGTATTTT
TRBJ2-5 - 16 TRBV5-4 - CASSPGASPNQETQYF TGTGCCAGCAGTCCGGGGGCGAGCCCCAACCAAGAGACCCAGTACTTC
TRBJ2-2 - 13 TRBV9 few CASSVSVSGELFF TGTGCCAGCAGCGTCTCGGTTTCCGGGGAGCTGTTTTTT
TRBJ2-7 - 14 TRBV7-2 - CASSLALNRVEQYF TGTGCCAGCAGCTTAGCGCTTAACAGGGTCGAGCAGTACTTC
TRBJ2-1 TRBD2 18 TRBV5-1 - CASSGLAGGDIYYNEQFF TGCGCCAGCAGCGGGCTAGCGGGGGGCGACATATACTACAATGAGCAGTTCTTC
TRBJ1-1 - 16 TRBV14 few CASSQEKPSVNTEAFF TGTGCCAGCAGCCAAGAGAAGCCCTCCGTGAACACTGAAGCTTTCTTT
TRBJ1-2 TRBD1 14 TRBV5-1 - CASSWTGDRDGYTF TGCGCCAGCAGCTGGACAGGTGATAGAGATGGCTACACCTTC